This TCR beta chain was sequenced for a study of blood T cell repertoires in COVID-19. The repertoire was sequenced with immunoSEQ multiplex PCR; TCRdb's copy has only in-frame clones and lacks some. This sample has 150,000 to 200,000 clones, with roughly 83% found just once. The ends lost 0 bases at V and 3 bases at J; junction bases unmatched: 9. This CDR3 has 20 residues. CDR1 is SGHNT and CDR2 is YENEEA in the germline V gene. Recruits, aged about 18 to 100 years, lived in 24 US areas. The specimen sequenced was PBMCs or T cells enriched from blood (not recorded which). This chain connects TRBV11-3 to TRBJ2-2; 14 nucleotides match TRBD2. The sequence derives from a woman aged 30 to 39 who had recovered from COVID-19. Written as DNA, the CDR3 is TGTGCCAGCAGCTTAGACGCGGGGACTAGCGGGAGTTTGTACACCGGGGAGCTGTTTTTT. As protein: CASSLDAGTSGSLYTGELFF.